The present TCR beta chain was sequenced within a study of PD-1 blockade in classical Hodgkin lymphoma (dated by TCRdb to between 2020 and 2021). Regarding the research as a whole: Nivolumab dosing was 3 mg/kg intravenously every 2 weeks, continuing until either disease progression or unacceptable toxicity. The study used CyTOF and TCR beta sequencing to define a peripheral blood immune signature of response to PD-1 blockade in classical Hodgkin lymphoma. The paper as a whole reports these results and caveats: Newly diagnosed patients were reported to have lower baseline TCR diversity than healthy donors, and relapsed/refractory patients were reported to have lower baseline TCR diversity still. Only a single clinical trial cohort was studied, and what caused the repertoire differences, possibly disease activity or prior therapy, remained undefined. Trial patients with a complete response had baseline diversity similar to that of newly diagnosed patients, while partial responders and progressors had significantly lower diversity. By C4D1, a significant rise was seen in CD4+ TCR diversity but not in CD8+ TCR diversity (p=0.0027 vs p=0.16), and the rise was most apparent among complete responders (p=0.02). Lower diversity was seen in patients whose nivolumab began less than 1 year after ASCT, and these patients were left out of later analyses so that immune reconstitution would not confound the results.

Comments on this clone: Its antigen is currently not known. No clone much larger than this one lies a single base away; base qualities are absent.

Genomic DNA was isolated using the Qiagen DNeasy kit from unsorted PBMCs as well as from negatively selected CD4+ and CD8+ fractions. Amplification of TCR beta CDR3 regions was done by immunoSEQ multiplex PCR with primers that anneal to V and J segments. A synthetic immune receptor repertoire was used to minimize amplification bias, and any remaining bias was removed computationally after sequencing. As for the authors' bioinformatics: Custom Python scripts were used to quantify repertoire diversity as the Shannon entropy index. The unsorted, CD4+ and CD8+ repertoires were each analyzed separately, with the exception of combined analyses, where CD4+ and CD8+ sequences were merged in silico. A clone counted as expanded when the clone's frequency after treatment rose at least 2-fold relative to C1D1, and clones undetected at baseline were given a pseudocount of 0.5. Singleton clones were defined as clones with 0 or 1 copy at C1D1, and non-singleton clones were defined as clones with 2 or more copies. By matching protein sequences in sorted samples from the same patient, clones expanded in unsorted samples were annotated as CD4+, CD8+ or unknown. Diversity changes from C1D1 to C4D1 were tested in paired samples using Wilcoxon tests. This is the immuneACCESS table as TCRdb keeps it, with only in-frame sequences that have V and J called. A part of the clones is gone; compared with another copy, unresolved V genes explain less than half, and the rest is unexplained. V, J and clone size are taken as reported in that table, and D and trimming were inferred from the DNA itself. This sample lists 30,000 to 35,000 clones; approximately 85% were detected once. Approximately 32% of the sample comes from the top ten.

The germline V end is reduced by 5 bases and the J end by 3 bases; junction bases left unmatched: 3. CDR1 and CDR2 are read off the germline V gene (reference sequence) as SGHAT and FQDESV. Taken from cysteine to phenylalanine, the CDR3 has 13 residues. Solely the CDR3 DNA is kept, with 39 bases framed from the first base. Per the publication, the time point label means: cycle 1 day 1 (C1D1), immediately before nivolumab initiation. All trial patients had relapsed after autologous stem cell transplantation, with cohorts A, B and C differing in prior brentuximab vedotin exposure. The trial cohort was composed of around 60 patients with relapsed/refractory classical Hodgkin lymphoma, for whom complete response, partial response or progressive disease was recorded as best overall response. Single-agent nivolumab was administered to trial patients in the multi-cohort phase II CheckMate 205 trial. Best overall response was determined by an independent review committee according to the 2007 International Working Group response criteria. Trial PBMCs were collected just before the start of nivolumab (C1D1) and during therapy at cycle 2 day 1 and cycle 4 day 1. Peripheral blood was collected in 8 mL Vacutainer Cell Preparation Tubes, from which PBMCs were isolated by centrifugation and then cryopreserved.

The sequence joins TRBV11-1 to TRBJ1-1; 7 of the junction bases match TRBD1. The starting material was peripheral blood mononuclear cells (PBMCs), obtained at baseline. This sequence was found in a human donor with classical Hodgkin lymphoma. The CDR3 protein is CASSRDSHTEAFF. The sequence in DNA is TGTGCCAGCAGCCGGGACAGTCACACTGAAGCTTTCTTT. Reference TRBV11-1 and TRBJ1-1 proteins supply the regions before and after the CDR3; the full variable domain is: EAEVAQSPRYKITEKSQAVAFWCDPISGHATLYWYRQILGQGPELLVQFQDESVVDDSQLPKDRFSAERLKGVDSTLKIQPAELGDSAMYLCASSRDSHTEAFFGQGTRLTVV.